The subject of this entry is one T cell receptor beta chain. This record belongs to a study of blood T cell repertoires in COVID-19. This CDR3 comprises 13 residues. From germline, CDR1 is KGHDR and CDR2 SFDVKD. The junction had 3 bases not matched to a gene; V was cut back by 7 bases and J by 3 bases. Here immunoSEQ multiplex PCR was the method, and the copy in TCRdb shows in-frame clones only, minus some. The table lists 220,000 or so clones, about 83% of them singletons. Cohorts were determined from participant-reported clinical history. This sequence originates from a woman aged 40-49 years who had recovered from COVID-19. Material: PBMCs or T cells enriched from blood (not recorded which). V and J are TRBV24-1 and TRBJ1-1; 8 bases fit TRBD1. DNA for the CDR3: TGTGCCACCAGGCAACAGGGGGACACTGAAGCTTTCTTT. This sequence encodes CATRQQGDTEAFF.